Sequencing of this T cell receptor (beta chain) was carried out in a study of human T cells and chemical hapten exposure. In the study overall: DPC at 0.01% went onto the upper back in patch tests, read at 6 days.

This clonotype was counted many times. Time point in this sample: patch test 2, 6 weeks after DPC sensitization. Described treatment: therapeutic diphenylcyclopropenone sensitization with weekly scalp DPC. Germline-derived CDR1 and CDR2 are LNHNV and YYDKDF (reference sequence). V was clipped by 9 bases and J by 0 bases; unmatched bases: 15. The CDR3 runs to 19 residues. The authors' processing: A per-sample median of around 100,000 TCRs was observed, with a range of roughly 23,224 to 700,000. TCRdb reprocessed the RACE reads with MiXCR, giving one entry per CDR3 protein. V and J calls and clone size were set by TCRdb, not the authors. The sample carries tens of thousands of distinct CDR3 sequences, more than 9% recorded once.

The TCR sequence derives from a woman aged 45-65 years with alopecia areata. Some clones in this sample may be carry-over from other donors' samples. Sample: whole blood, taken in connection with sensitization to the hapten diphenylcyclopropenone (DPC). The rearrangement joins TRBV15 to TRBJ2-6; 9 bases agree with TRBD1. CDR3 sequence reads: CATRETGGYLGSGANVLTF. CDR3 DNA: TGTGCCACTCGAGAAACAGGGGGCTACTTAGGCTCTGGGGCCAACGTCCTGACTTTC. Full variable domain (outside the CDR3, taken from reference TRBV15 and TRBJ2-6): DAMVIQNPRYQVTQFGKPVTLSCSQTLNHNVMYWYQQKSSQAPKLLFHYYDKDFNNEADTPDNFQSRRPNTSFCFLDIRSPGLGDTAMYLCATRETGGYLGSGANVLTFGAGSRLTVL.